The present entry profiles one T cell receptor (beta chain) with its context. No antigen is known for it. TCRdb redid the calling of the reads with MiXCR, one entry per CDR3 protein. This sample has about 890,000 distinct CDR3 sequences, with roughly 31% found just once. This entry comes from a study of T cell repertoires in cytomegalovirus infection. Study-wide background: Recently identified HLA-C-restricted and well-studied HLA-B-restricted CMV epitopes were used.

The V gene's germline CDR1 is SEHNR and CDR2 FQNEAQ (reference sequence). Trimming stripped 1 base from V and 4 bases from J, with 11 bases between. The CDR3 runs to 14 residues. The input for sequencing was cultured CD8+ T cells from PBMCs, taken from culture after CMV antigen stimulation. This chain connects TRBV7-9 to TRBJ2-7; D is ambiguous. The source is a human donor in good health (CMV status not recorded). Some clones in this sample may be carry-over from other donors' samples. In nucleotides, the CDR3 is TGTGCCAGCAGCTTAGAAAGAAGACCTTACGAGCAGTACTTC. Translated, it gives CASSLERRPYEQYF. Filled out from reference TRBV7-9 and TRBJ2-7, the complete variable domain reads DTGVSQNPRHKITKRGQNVTFRCDPISEHNRLYWYRQTLGQGPEFLTYFQNEAQLEKSRLLSDRFSAERPKGSFSTLEIQRTEQGDSAMYLCASSLERRPYEQYFGPGTRLTVT.